The TCR beta chain under discussion was sequenced for a study of blood T cell repertoires in COVID-19. Turning to the study itself: There were acute and convalescent COVID-19 samples, and they came from the United States, Italy and Spain.

CDR1 is MGHRA and CDR2 is YSYEKL in the germline V gene. The V gene end was trimmed by 4 bases and the J gene end by 4 bases; junction bases not matched to a gene: 7. The CDR3 is 14 residues long. Original analysis: Estimated nucleated cell counts came from reference gene primer amplification. Assay: immunoSEQ multiplex PCR; the TCRdb copy retains only in-frame clones and omits some. V, J and clone size are taken as reported in that table, and D and trimming were inferred from the DNA itself. This table has around 210,000 clones, about 82% appearing once. Seattle's enrolled individuals joined amid active infection and were then monitored longitudinally.

Sequencing input: peripheral blood. The rearrangement links TRBV4-1 to TRBJ2-7; 7 bases align to TRBD1. This receptor was taken from a man aged 45 to 65 with COVID-19, enrolled during active disease. The CDR3 DNA follows: TGCGCCAGCAGCCTAGGGACAGAACTATACGAGCAGTACTTC. Its protein is CASSLGTELYEQYF.